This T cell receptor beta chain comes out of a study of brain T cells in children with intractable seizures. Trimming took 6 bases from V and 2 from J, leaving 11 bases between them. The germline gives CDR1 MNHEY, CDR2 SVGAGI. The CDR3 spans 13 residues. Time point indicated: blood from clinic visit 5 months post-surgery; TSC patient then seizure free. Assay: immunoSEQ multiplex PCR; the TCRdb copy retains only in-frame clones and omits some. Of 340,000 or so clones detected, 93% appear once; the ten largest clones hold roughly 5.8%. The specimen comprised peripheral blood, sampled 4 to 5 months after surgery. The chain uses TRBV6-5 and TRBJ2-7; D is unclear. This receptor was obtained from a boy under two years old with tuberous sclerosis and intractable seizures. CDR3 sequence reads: CASSRTVAYEQYF. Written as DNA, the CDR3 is TGTGCCAGCAGCAGAACGGTAGCCTACGAGCAGTACTTC.